This T cell receptor (beta chain) was retrieved from a study of beta chain features in type 1 diabetes. Turning to the study itself: Across every sample, about 110 million sorted cells were examined in total. Notes on the study in general: There was a possibility that cDNA sequencing over-represented cells with high TCR expression. Reduced insertions and increased deletions marked VDJ junctions in type 1 diabetes patients. Significant though moderate, a shortening of TCRB CDR3s appeared in all four CD4+ subsets of Type 1 diabetes patients.

This clone appeared a few times. Its specificity is unknown. Expressed TCRB transcripts got sequenced, as all isolated RNA was reverse transcribed. Profiled with immunoSEQ multiplex PCR; TCRdb holds only in-frame clones, not every one. Here the sample spans fewer than 110,000 clones, under 30% being singletons. What was sequenced was central memory CD4+ T cells from blood. The sequence was collected from a woman aged 18-35 years with type 1 diabetes.

CDR3 coding DNA: TGTGCCAGCAGCAAACAGCTAGCGTCCTACAATGAGCAGTTCTTC. It is translated as CASSKQLASYNEQFF. The chain is built from TRBV21-1 and TRBJ2-1; no DNA check was done on the table's D call, TRBD2. TRBV21-1 is a pseudogene locus. This CDR3 contains 15 residues.